The clone carrying this TCR beta chain turned up a few times. These data come from a study of beta chain features in type 1 diabetes. Trimming shortened V by 0 bases and J by 1 base, and 9 bases separated the two germline ends. The CDR3 loop spans 15 amino acids. CDR1 and CDR2 from the germline V gene are LNHNV and YYDKDF (reference sequence). Once sorted, every population was more than 95% pure. TCRB transcripts that were expressed got sequenced, as all of the isolated RNA had been reverse transcribed. Assay: immunoSEQ multiplex PCR; the TCRdb copy retains only in-frame clones and omits some. The table has 900,000 or so clones, 15% to 20% seen once.

The source material was naive CD4+ T cells from blood. The TCR sequence derives from a woman aged 18-35 years in good health. The chain employs TRBV15 and TRBJ1-2; D is undetermined. This CDR3 is CATSRDLLNNYGYTF. Written as DNA, the CDR3 is TGTGCCACCAGCAGAGATCTCCTAAATAACTATGGCTACACCTTC.